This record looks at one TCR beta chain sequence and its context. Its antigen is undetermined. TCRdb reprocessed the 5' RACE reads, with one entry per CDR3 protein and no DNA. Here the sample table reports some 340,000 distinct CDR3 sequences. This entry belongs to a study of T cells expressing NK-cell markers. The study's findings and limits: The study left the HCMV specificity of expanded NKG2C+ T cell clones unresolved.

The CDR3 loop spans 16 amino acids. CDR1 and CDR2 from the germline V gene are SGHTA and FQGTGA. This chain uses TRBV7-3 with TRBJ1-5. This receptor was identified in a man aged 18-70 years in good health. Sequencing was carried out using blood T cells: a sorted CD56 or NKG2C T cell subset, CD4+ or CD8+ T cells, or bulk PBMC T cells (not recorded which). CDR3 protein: CASSLRVGYSNQPQHF.